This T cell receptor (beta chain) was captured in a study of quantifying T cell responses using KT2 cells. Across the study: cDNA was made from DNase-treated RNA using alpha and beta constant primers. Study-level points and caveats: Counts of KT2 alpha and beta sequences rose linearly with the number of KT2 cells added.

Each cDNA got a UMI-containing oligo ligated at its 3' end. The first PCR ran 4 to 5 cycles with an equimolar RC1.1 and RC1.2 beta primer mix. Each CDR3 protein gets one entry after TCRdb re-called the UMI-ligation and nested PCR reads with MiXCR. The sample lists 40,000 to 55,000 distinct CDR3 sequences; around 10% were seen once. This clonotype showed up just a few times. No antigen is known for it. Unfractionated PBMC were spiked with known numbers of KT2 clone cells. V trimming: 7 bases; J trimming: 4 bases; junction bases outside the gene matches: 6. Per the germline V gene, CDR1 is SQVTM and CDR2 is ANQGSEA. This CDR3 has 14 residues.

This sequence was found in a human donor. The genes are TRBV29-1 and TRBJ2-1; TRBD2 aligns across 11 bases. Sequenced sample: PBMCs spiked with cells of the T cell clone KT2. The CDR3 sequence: CSAATSGTYNEQFF. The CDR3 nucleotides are TGCAGCGCCGCGACTAGCGGGACATACAATGAGCAGTTCTTC.